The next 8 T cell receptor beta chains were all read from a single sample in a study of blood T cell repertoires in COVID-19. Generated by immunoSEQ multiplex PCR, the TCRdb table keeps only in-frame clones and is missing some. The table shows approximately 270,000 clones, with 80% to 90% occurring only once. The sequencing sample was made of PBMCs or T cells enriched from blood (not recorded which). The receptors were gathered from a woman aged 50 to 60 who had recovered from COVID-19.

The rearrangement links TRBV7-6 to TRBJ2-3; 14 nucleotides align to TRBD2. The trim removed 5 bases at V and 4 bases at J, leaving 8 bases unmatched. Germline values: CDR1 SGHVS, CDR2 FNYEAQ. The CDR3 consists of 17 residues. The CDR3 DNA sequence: TGTGCCAGCAGCAAGAGACTAGCGGGAGGGCCCGCAGATACGCAGTATTTT. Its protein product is CASSKRLAGGPADTQYF.

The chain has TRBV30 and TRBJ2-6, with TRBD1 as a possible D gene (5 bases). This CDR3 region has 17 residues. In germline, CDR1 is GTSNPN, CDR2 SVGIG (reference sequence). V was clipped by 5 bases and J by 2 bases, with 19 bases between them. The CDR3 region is CAWYRGRVSTGANVLTF. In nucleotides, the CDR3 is TGTGCCTGGTACAGAGGCAGGGTCTCGACTGGGGCCAACGTCCTGACTTTC.

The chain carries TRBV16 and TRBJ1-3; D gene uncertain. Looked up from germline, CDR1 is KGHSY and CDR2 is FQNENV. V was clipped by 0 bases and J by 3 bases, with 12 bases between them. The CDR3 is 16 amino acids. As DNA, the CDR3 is TGTGCCAGCAGCCAATCTGGCGGAGGTGGTGGAAACACCATATATTTT. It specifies CASSQSGGGGGNTIYF.

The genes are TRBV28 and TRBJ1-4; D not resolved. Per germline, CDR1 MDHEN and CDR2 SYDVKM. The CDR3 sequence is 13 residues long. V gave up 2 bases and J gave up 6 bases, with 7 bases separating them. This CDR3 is CASSLRRDEKLFF. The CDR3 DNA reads TGTGCCAGCAGTTTAAGGAGGGATGAAAAACTGTTTTTT. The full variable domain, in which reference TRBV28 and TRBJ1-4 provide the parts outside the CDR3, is DVKVTQSSRYLVKRTGEKVFLECVQDMDHENMFWYRQDPGLGLRLIYFSYDVKMKEKGDIPEGYSVSREKKERFSLILESASTNQTSMYLCASSLRRDEKLFFGSGTQLSVL.

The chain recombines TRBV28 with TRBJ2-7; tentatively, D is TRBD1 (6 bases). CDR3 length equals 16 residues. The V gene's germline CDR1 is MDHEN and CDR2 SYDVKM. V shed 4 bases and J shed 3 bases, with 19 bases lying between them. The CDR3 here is CASSSRPRTVGYEQYF. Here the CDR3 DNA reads TGTGCCAGCAGTTCCCGGCCCCGGACAGTGGGCTACGAGCAGTACTTC.

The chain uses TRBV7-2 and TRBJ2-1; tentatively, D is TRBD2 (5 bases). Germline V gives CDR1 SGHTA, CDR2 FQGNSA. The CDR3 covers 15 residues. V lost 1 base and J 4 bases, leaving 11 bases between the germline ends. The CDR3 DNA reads TGTGCCAGCAGCTTAGTGGACCGGGGTTACAATGAGCAGTTCTTC. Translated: CASSLVDRGYNEQFF.

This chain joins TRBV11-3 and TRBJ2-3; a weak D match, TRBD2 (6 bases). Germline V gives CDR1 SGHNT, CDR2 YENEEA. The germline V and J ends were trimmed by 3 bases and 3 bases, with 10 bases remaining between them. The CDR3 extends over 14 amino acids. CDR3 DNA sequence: TGTGCCAGCAGCTTGGGGGGTGTGACAGATACGCAGTATTTT. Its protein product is CASSLGGVTDTQYF.

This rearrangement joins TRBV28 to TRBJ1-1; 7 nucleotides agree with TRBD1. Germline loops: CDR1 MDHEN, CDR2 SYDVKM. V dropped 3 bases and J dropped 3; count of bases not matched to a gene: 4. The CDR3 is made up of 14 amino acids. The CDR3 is CASSLNRGHTEAFF. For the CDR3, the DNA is TGTGCCAGCAGTTTGAACAGGGGCCACACTGAAGCTTTCTTT. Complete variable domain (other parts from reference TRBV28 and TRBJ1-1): DVKVTQSSRYLVKRTGEKVFLECVQDMDHENMFWYRQDPGLGLRLIYFSYDVKMKEKGDIPEGYSVSREKKERFSLILESASTNQTSMYLCASSLNRGHTEAFFGQGTRLTVV.